This T cell receptor (beta chain) was found in a study of blood T cell repertoires in COVID-19. Study details: Material from acute and convalescent COVID-19 was sourced from the United States, Italy and Spain. From T cells, B-cell-depleted T cells, or PBMCs came the material, which was cDNA or gDNA.

Per the study methods: Estimates of nucleated cell counts were drawn from the amplification of reference gene primers. Sequencing used immunoSEQ multiplex PCR; TCRdb keeps in-frame clones, though not all of them. For V, J and clone size, that table is used; D and trimming come from the DNA. The sample shows about 90,000 clones, roughly 90% of them seen only once. V lost 2 bases and J lost 0, with 11 bases in between. Germline CDR1 is KGHSH and CDR2 is LQKENI. This CDR3 has 16 amino acids. The rearrangement uses TRBV18 and TRBJ1-3; D might be TRBD1 (5 bases). The TCR was taken from an elderly man with active or convalescent COVID-19. Source material: peripheral blood. The CDR3 coding sequence is TGTGCCAGCTCACCAGGACAAATGCTCTCTGGAAACACCATATATTTT. It translates to CASSPGQMLSGNTIYF.